This record covers a single TCR beta chain. Its recognized antigen is unknown. Nothing much larger sits one base from this clone, and base qualities are not available. Relative to germline, V is 1 base shorter and J is 2 bases shorter, with 13 bases between their ends. The CDR3 sequence holds 15 residues, the cysteine and valine included. The DNA shown is the 45-base CDR3, in frame from base 1. The germline V gene gives CDR1 as SGHTS and CDR2 as YDEGEE. These data are taken from a study of OX40 agonist ivuxolimab in advanced cancers. A note on the overall study: Ivuxolimab was a fully human IgG2 agonistic monoclonal antibody targeting the costimulatory receptor OX40 (CD134). A male proportion of almost 85% and a mean age of approximately 60 years, ranging from 23 to 79, were recorded for the dose-escalation cohort. Intravenous ivuxolimab was administered to patients every 2 weeks at six dose levels: 0.01, 0.1, 0.3, 1.5, 3 and 10 mg/kg. Partial responses were achieved by three dose-escalation patients, of whom one had hepatocellular carcinoma and two had cutaneous melanoma. Prior anti-PD-1, anti-PD-L1 or anti-CTLA-4 therapy was permitted, and 35% to 40% of dose-escalation patients had received checkpoint inhibitors. The purpose of peripheral TCRbeta sequencing was to test whether ivuxolimab changed TCR sequence diversity and led to clonal T-cell expansion. Among the roughly 50 dose-escalation patients, approximately 20 had hepatocellular carcinoma, roughly 15 melanoma, 9 renal cell carcinoma and 9 head and neck cancer. The paper reports the monotherapy dose-escalation portion (N of about 54 patients) of the phase I ivuxolimab trial.

The research as a whole found: After ivuxolimab, expanded clones were on average more numerous among CD8+ T cells than among CD4+ T cells. In the 0.1-3.0 mg/kg groups, partial responders were among the patients with the lowest normalized peripheral clonal expansion, particularly in CD8+ T cells. Clonal expansion of both CD4+ and CD8+ blood T cells was observed from baseline to week 6 at doses 0.1 to 3.0 mg/kg. Low levels of normalized T-cell clonal expansion were also seen in some patients who did not respond. Which antigens the clonally expanded peripheral T cells were specific for was not determined.

The trial excluded patients who had a history of autoimmune disease or who were on systemic immunosuppression. In every dose cohort, peripheral blood was drawn for TCR sequencing at baseline, cycle 4 day 1, and cycle 7 day 1. The samples were taken from a phase I, first-in-human, multicenter, open-label dose-escalation trial of ivuxolimab. Adults with locally advanced or metastatic melanoma, renal cell carcinoma, hepatocellular carcinoma or head and neck squamous cell carcinoma were enrolled in the trial. Before TCR sequencing, CD4+ and CD8+ T cells were separately sorted from peripheral blood. For sequencing of the TCRbeta CDR3 region, genomic DNA was extracted from the sorted cells. TCRbeta CDR3 regions were sequenced using the immunoSEQ Assay. In TCRdb, the immuneACCESS table is reduced to in-frame sequences with V and J assigned. These tables do not hold every clone; where another copy was compared, an unresolved V gene accounts for under half, and the others remain unexplained. For this sample there are tens of thousands of clones; approximately 78% appear just once. The ten top clones hold approximately 0.4% of the sample.

This receptor was identified in an adult with an advanced solid tumor such as melanoma, head and neck, liver or kidney cancer. The rearrangement joined TRBV5-8 to TRBJ2-7; the D gene is not confidently resolved. Sequenced material: CD4+ or CD8+ T cells sorted from blood, taken in a trial of the OX40 agonist ivuxolimab. The CDR3 protein is CASSLQVLATYEQYV. DNA sequence: TGTGCCAGCAGCTTGCAGGTTCTCGCCACCTACGAGCAGTACGTC.